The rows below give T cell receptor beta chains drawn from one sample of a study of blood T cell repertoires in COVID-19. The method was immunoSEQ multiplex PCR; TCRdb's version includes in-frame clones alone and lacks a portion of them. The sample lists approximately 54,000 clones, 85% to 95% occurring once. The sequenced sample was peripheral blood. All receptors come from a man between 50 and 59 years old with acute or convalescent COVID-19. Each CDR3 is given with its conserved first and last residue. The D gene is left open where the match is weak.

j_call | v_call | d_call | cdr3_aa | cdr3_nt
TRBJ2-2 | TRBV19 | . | CASRRGREAGELFF | TGTGCCAGTCGGCGGGGCAGGGAGGCCGGGGAGCTGTTTTTT
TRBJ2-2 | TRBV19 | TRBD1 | CASRRDRGTGELFF | TGTGCCAGTAGACGGGACAGGGGAACCGGGGAGCTGTTTTTT
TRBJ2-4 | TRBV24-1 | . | CATSDQLAKNIQYF | TGTGCCACCAGTGACCAACTAGCCAAAAACATTCAGTACTTC
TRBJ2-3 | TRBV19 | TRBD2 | CASRPGLVTDTQYF | TGTGCCAGCAGACCGGGACTAGTGACGGATACGCAGTATTTT
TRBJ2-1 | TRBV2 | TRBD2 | CASSPAGLSYNKQFF | TGTGCCAGCAGTCCAGCGGGACTTTCCTACAATAAGCAGTTCTTC
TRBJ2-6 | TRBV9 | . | CASSDPTGSGANVLTF | TGTGCCAGCAGCGACCCGACGGGCTCTGGGGCCAACGTCCTGACTTTC
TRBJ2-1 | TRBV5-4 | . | CASSLAWPRNEQFF | TGTGCCAGCAGCTTGGCCTGGCCCCGCAATGAGCAGTTCTTC
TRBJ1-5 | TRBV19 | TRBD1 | CASKTDRGIRQPQHF | TGTGCCAGTAAAACGGACAGGGGCATTCGTCAGCCCCAGCATTTT
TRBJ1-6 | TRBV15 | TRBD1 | CATSRVQGQGLSPLHF | TGTGCCACCAGCAGAGTCCAGGGACAGGGGCTTTCACCCCTCCACTTT
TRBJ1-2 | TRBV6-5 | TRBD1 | CASSRDRLDYGYTF | TGTGCCAGCAGTCGGGACAGACTAGACTATGGCTACACCTTC